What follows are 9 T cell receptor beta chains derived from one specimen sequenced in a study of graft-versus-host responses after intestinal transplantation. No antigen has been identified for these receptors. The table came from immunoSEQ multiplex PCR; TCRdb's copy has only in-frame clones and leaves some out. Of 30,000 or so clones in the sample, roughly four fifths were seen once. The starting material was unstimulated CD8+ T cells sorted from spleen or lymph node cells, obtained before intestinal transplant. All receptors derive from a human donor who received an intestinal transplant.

For the CDR3, the DNA is TGTGCCAGCAGTGACACTGCCGGGACAGACTACAATGAGCAGTTCTTC. Translation: CASSDTAGTDYNEQFF. The chain combines TRBV6-4 with TRBJ2-1; 7 positions match TRBD1. From germline, CDR1 is MRHNA and CDR2 SNTAGT. The CDR3 sequence is 16 residues long. Trimming at V came to 2 bases and at J to 3 bases, leaving 7 bases not matched to a gene.

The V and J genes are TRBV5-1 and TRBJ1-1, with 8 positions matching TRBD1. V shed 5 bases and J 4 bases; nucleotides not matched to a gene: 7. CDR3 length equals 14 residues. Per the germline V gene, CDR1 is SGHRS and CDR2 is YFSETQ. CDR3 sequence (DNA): TGCGCCAGCAGAAGCAGGGGGCGCAGCACTGAAGCTTTCTTT. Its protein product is CASRSRGRSTEAFF.

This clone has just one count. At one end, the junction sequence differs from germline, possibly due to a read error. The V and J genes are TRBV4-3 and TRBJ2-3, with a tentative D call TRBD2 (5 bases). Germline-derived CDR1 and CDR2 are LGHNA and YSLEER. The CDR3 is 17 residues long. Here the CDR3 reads CASSQGHVRASTDTQYF. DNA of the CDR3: TGCGCCAGCAGCCAAGGCCACGTAAGGGCTAGCACGGATACGCAGTATTTT.

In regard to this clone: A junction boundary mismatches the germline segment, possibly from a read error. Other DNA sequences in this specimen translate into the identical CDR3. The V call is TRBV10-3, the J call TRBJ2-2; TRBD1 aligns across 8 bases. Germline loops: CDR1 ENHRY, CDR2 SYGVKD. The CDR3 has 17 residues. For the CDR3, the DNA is TGTGCTATCAGAGGACAGGGTGAGAGGGGGTACACCGGGGAGCTGTTTTTT. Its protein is CAIRGQGERGYTGELFF.

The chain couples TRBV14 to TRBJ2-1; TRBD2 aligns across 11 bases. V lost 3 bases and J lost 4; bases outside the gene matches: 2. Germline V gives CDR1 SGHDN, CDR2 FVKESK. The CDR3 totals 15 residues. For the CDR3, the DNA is TGTGCCAGCAGCCAGTTAGCGGGGGGGTACAATGAGCAGTTCTTC. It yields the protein CASSQLAGGYNEQFF.

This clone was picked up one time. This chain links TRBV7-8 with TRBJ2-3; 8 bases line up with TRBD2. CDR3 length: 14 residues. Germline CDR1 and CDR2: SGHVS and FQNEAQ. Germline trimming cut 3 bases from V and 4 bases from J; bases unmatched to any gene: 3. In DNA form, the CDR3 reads TGTGCCAGCAGCTTGCGGGGGGCCCCAGATACGCAGTATTTT. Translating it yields CASSLRGAPDTQYF. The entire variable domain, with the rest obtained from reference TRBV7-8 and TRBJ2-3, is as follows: GAGVSQSPRYKVAKRGQDVALRCDPISGHVSLFWYQQALGQGPEFLTYFQNEAQLDKSGLPSDRFFAERPEGSVSTLKIQRTQQEDSAVYLCASSLRGAPDTQYFGPGTRLTVL.

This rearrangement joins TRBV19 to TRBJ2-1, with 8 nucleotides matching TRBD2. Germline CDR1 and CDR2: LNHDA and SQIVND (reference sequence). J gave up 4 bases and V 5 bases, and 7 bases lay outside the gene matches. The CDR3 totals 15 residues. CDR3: CASSPLAVPYNEQFF. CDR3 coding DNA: TGTGCCAGTAGTCCACTAGCGGTCCCGTACAATGAGCAGTTCTTC.

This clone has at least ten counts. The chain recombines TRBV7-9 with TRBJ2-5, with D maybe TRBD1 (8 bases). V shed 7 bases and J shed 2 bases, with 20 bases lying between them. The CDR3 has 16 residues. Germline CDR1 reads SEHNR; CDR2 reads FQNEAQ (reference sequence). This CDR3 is CASNQLRGDRQETQYF. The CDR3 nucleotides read TGTGCCAGCAACCAACTCCGGGGGGACAGGCAAGAGACCCAGTACTTC.

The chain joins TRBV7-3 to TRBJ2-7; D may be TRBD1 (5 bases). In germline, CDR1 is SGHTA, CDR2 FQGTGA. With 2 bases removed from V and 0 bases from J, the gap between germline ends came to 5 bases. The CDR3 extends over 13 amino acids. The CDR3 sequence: CASSLDSSYEQYF. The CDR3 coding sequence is TGTGCCAGCAGCTTAGACAGCTCCTACGAGCAGTACTTC. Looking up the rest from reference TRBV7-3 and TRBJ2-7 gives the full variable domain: GAGVSQTPSNKVTEKGKYVELRCDPISGHTALYWYRQSLGQGPEFLIYFQGTGAADDSGLPNDRFFAVRPEGSVSTLKIQRTERGDSAVYLCASSLDSSYEQYFGPGTRLTVT.